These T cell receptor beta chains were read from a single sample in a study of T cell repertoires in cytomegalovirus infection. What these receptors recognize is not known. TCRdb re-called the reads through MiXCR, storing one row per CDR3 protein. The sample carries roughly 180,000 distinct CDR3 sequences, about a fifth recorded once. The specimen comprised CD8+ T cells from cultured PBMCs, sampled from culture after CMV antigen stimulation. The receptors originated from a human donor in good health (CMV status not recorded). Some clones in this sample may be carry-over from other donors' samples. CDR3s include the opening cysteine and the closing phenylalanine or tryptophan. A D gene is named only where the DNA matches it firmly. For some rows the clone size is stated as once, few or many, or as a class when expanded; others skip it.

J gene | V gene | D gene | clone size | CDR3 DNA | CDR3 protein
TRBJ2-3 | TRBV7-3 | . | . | TGTGCCAGCAGCTTAGTCTCGGCGGGCCCCACAGATACGCAGTATTTT | CASSLVSAGPTDTQYF
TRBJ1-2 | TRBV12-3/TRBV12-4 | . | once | TGTGCCAGCAGTTTAGGGCCCTTGGATGGCTACACCTTC | CASSLGPLDGYTF
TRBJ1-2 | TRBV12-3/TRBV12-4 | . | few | TGTGCCAGCAGCCCGGAGCCCTACTATGGCTACACCTTC | CASSPEPYYGYTF
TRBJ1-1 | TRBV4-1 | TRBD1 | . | TGCGCCAGCAGCCACGGACAGGGGGCAGCCCCTAATTGGGGCACTGAAGCTTTCTTT | CASSHGQGAAPNWGTEAFF
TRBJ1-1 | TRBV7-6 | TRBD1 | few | TGTGCCAGCAGCCGTAGGACAGGACAGAACACTGAAGCTTTCTTT | CASSRRTGQNTEAFF
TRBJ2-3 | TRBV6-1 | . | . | TGTGCCAGCAGTGCCCTGCCAGGTGCAGATACGCAGTATTTT | CASSALPGADTQYF
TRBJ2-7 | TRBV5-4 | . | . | TGTGCCAGCAGCTTGGATGCGGCGGGTTCCCCCTACGAGCAGTACTTC | CASSLDAAGSPYEQYF
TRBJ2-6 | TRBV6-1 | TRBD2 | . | TGTGCCAGCTTAGTGTATAGCGGGACTACCATCTCTGGGGCCAACGTCCTGACTTTC | CASLVYSGTTISGANVLTF
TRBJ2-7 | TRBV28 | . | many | TGTGCCAGCAGTTTATCCCCTGGACACGGGCCCTACGAGCAGTACTTC | CASSLSPGHGPYEQYF
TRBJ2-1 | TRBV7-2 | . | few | TGTGCCAGCAGCTTAGTGGGGTCGGGGAATGAGCAGTTCTTC | CASSLVGSGNEQFF
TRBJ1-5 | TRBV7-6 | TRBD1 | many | TGTGCCAGCAGCTTAGATGGGACAGGGGGCAATCAGCCCCAGCATTTT | CASSLDGTGGNQPQHF
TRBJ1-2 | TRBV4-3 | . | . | TGCGCCAGCAGCCAAGTTCGTTACATGAACTATGGCTACACCTTC | CASSQVRYMNYGYTF
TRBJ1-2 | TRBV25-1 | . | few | TGTGCCAGCAGTGAAATCGGCACTAACTATGGCTACACCTTC | CASSEIGTNYGYTF
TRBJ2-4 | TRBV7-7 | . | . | TGTGCTAGCAGCTTAGAGCCATTCACGGGGGCAGGAGCCAAAAACATTCAGTACTTC | CASSLEPFTGAGAKNIQYF
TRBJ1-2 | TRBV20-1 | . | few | TGCAGTGCTAGAGTTACGGAAAACTATGGCTACACCTTC | CSARVTENYGYTF
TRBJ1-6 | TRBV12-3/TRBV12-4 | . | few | TGTGCCAGTAAAGGGAGCTATAATTCACCCCTCCACTTT | CASKGSYNSPLHF
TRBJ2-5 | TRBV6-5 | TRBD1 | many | TGTGCCAGCAGTTACTCGATAGCCGACAGGGAAGAGACCCAGTACTTC | CASSYSIADREETQYF
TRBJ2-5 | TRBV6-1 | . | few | TGTGCCAGCACTAACGTAGGCGGTATTTCAATGGAGACCCAGTACTTC | CASTNVGGISMETQYF
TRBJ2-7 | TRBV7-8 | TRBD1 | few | TGTGCCAGCAGCCTCCGGGACAGGTTCCTTACCCTCTCCTACGAGCAGTACTTC | CASSLRDRFLTLSYEQYF
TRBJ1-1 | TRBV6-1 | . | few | TGTGCCAGCAGTGAATCGGGAGCAGGGTCTACGGCCACTGAAGCTTTCTTT | CASSESGAGSTATEAFF
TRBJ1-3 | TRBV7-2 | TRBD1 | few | TGTGCCAGCAGCGTCGACAGGGGTTTCTCTGGAAACACCATATATTTT | CASSVDRGFSGNTIYF
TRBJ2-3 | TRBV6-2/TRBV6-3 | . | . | TGTGCCAGCGGAAGAATGTCTTTCACAGATACGCAGTATTTT | CASGRMSFTDTQYF
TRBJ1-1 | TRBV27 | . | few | TGTGCCAGCAGTTTCACGATTGGAGGGACTGAAGCTTTCTTT | CASSFTIGGTEAFF
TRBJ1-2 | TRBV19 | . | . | TGTGCCAGTAGTTTTCCCACAGGATTTGGCGGCTGCACCTTC | CASSFPTGFGGCTF
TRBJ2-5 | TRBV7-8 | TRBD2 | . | TGTGCCAGCTACTGGACTAGCGGGGGAGAAGAGACCCAGTACTTC | CASYWTSGGEETQYF
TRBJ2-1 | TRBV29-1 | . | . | TGCAGCGCTCTACTAGAGGCAGTCAATGAGCAGTTCTTC | CSALLEAVNEQFF
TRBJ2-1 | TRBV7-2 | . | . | TGTGCCAGCAGCTATACACTTACCTACAATGAGCAGTTCTTC | CASSYTLTYNEQFF
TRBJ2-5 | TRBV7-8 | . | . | TGTGCCAGCAGCTACCATCGGGAGACCCAGTACTTC | CASSYHRETQYF
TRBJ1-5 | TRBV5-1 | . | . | TGCGCCAGCAGCTTGGGAATAGGGAGCAATCAGCCCCAGCATTTT | CASSLGIGSNQPQHF
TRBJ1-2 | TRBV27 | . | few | TGTGCCAGCAGTTCGATACAGGGAGGATATGGCTACACCTTC | CASSSIQGGYGYTF
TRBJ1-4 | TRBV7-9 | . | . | TGTGCCAGCAGAAGACAGGAGGTTGAAAAACTGTTTTTT | CASRRQEVEKLFF
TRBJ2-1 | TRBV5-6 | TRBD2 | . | TGTGCCAGCAGCCCTAGGACTAGCGGGGGGGCCCCCTACAATGAGCAGTTCTTC | CASSPRTSGGAPYNEQFF
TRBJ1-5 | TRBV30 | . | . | TGTGCCTGGAGTGTCACAGGTTACAATCAGCCCCAGCATTTT | CAWSVTGYNQPQHF
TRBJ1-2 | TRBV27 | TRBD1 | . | TGTGCCAGCAGTCTAACCTTGACAGGGGTGAGCTATGGCTACACCTTC | CASSLTLTGVSYGYTF
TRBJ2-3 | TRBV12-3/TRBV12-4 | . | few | TGTGCCAGCAGTTTTCCCACAGATACGCAGTATTTT | CASSFPTDTQYF